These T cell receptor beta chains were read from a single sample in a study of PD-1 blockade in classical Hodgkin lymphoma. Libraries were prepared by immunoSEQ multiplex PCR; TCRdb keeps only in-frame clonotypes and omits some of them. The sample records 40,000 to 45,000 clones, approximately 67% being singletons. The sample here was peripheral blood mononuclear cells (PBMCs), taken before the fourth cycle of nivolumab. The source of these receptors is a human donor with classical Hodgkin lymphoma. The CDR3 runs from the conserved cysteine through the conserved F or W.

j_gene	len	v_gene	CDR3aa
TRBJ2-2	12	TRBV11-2	CASSGSAGELFF
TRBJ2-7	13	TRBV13	CASSLGTRSEQYF
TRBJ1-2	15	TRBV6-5	CASSYQQANLYGYTF
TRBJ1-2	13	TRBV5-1	CASSHGTFYGYTF
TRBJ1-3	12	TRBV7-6	CASSQDGNTIYF
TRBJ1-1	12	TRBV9	CASSVGPGNTFF
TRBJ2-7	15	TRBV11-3	CASSLGPDRSYEQYF
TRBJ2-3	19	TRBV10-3	CAISESSLGPQAWTDTQYF
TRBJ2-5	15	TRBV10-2	CASSRTSGPQETQYF
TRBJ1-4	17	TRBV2	CASSESGVSGVYEKLFF
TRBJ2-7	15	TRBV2	CASREGSGAAYEQYF
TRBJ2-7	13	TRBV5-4	CASSLDPAYEQYF
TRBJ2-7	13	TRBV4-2	CASSQPQGVEQYF
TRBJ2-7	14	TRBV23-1	CASSQSIATYEQYF
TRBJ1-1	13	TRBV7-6	CASSLEDSPQAFF
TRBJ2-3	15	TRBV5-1	CASSLGGGQRDTQYF
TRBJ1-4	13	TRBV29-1	CSVVVGTNEKLFF
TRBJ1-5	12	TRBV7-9	CASSLSEEPQHF
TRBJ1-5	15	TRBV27	CASSLGPYSNQPQHF
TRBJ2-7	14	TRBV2	CASSRDSRGDEQYF
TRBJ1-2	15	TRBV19	CASTYQGGLYYGYTF